These 8 T cell receptor beta chains came from one sample sequenced in a study of shared clonotypes between healthy human individuals. The method was immunoSEQ multiplex PCR; TCRdb's version includes in-frame clones alone and lacks a portion of them. The data contain roughly 590,000 clones, around 95% of them singletons. Naive CD8 cells, CD45RO-negative and positively selected for CCR7, excluded terminally differentiated effector memory CD45RA+ cells. Sequenced sample: naive CD8+ T cells sorted from blood. The receptor set was obtained from a woman aged 25 to 39 in good health.

This rearrangement joins TRBV6-5 to TRBJ2-1; no clear D. Germline V CDR1 and CDR2: MNHEY, SVGAGI. CDR3 length: 13 amino acids. Trimming stripped 2 bases from V and 6 bases from J, with 8 bases between. The CDR3 spells CASSYGRRNEQFF. In nucleotides, the CDR3 is TGTGCCAGCAGTTACGGGCGTCGCAATGAGCAGTTCTTC.

The chain carries TRBV9 and TRBJ1-2; 7 bases align to TRBD1. CDR3 length: 15 residues. The trim removed 0 bases at V and 2 bases at J, leaving 4 bases unmatched. Germline V gives CDR1 SGDLS, CDR2 YYNGEE. In DNA form, the CDR3 reads TGTGCCAGCAGCGTAGGGGACAGAGAGAACTATGGCTACACCTTC. Translating gives CASSVGDRENYGYTF. Together with reference TRBV9 and TRBJ1-2, the CDR3 gives the full variable domain: DSGVTQTPKHLITATGQRVTLRCSPRSGDLSVYWYQQSLDQGLQFLIQYYNGEERAKGNILERFSAQQFPDLHSELNLSSLELGDSALYFCASSVGDRENYGYTFGSGTRLTVV.

The rearrangement uses TRBV5-4 and TRBJ2-7, with 8 bases identical to TRBD2. This CDR3 has 14 amino acids. V lost 4 bases, J lost 2 bases, and 5 bases stayed unmatched. Per germline, CDR1 SGHNT and CDR2 YYREEE (reference sequence). CDR3 sequence (DNA): TGTGCCAGCAGCCACGCGGGAGGAGCCTACGAGCAGTACTTC. Amino acids: CASSHAGGAYEQYF.

This chain links TRBV16 with TRBJ1-2; 10 bases are a match to TRBD1. The germline gives CDR1 KGHSY, CDR2 FQNENV. The length of the CDR3 is 14 residues. V shed 4 bases, J shed 8 bases, and the junction held 7 bases outside the gene matches. In DNA, the CDR3 is TGTGCCAGCAGCCCACCGGGACAGGGGAGCGGCTACACCTTC. It is translated as CASSPPGQGSGYTF.

The chain carries TRBV19 and TRBJ2-3, with 7 bases lining up with TRBD1. Germline-derived CDR1 and CDR2 are LNHDA and SQIVND (reference sequence). The junction had 4 bases not matched to a gene; V was cut back by 2 bases and J by 5 bases. The length of the CDR3 is 14 residues. CDR3: CASSIRQGVDTQYF. The CDR3 bases are TGTGCCAGTAGTATACGGCAGGGGGTAGATACGCAGTATTTT.

J is TRBJ2-5 and V is TRBV18; 8 nucleotides agree with TRBD1. CDR1 is KGHSH, CDR2 LQKENI, per germline. Trimming removed 4 bases from V and 5 bases from J; junction bases left unmatched: 12. This CDR3 comprises 16 residues. The CDR3 loop is CASSQNPTGVEETQYF. CDR3 bases: TGTGCCAGCTCACAGAACCCGACAGGGGTTGAGGAGACCCAGTACTTC.

This chain uses TRBV7-9 with TRBJ2-1; 7 nucleotides align to TRBD1. CDR1 is SEHNR and CDR2 is FQNEAQ in the germline V gene (reference sequence). V dropped 8 bases and J dropped 9; count of bases not matched to a gene: 10. The length of the CDR3 is 13 residues. The CDR3 here is CASRYRGVSEQFF. DNA for the CDR3: TGTGCCAGCCGCTACAGGGGTGTAAGTGAGCAGTTCTTC.

The chain couples TRBV28 to TRBJ1-1; D not certain. This CDR3 comprises 13 residues. CDR1 and CDR2 from the germline V gene are MDHEN and SYDVKM. Trimming left V 9 bases short and J 3 bases short, with 14 bases between. The CDR3 DNA reads TGTGCCAGTTTGAGGAATTTGGACACTGAAGCTTTCTTT. It is translated as CASLRNLDTEAFF. Based on the CDR3 plus reference TRBV28 and TRBJ1-1, the full variable domain is DVKVTQSSRYLVKRTGEKVFLECVQDMDHENMFWYRQDPGLGLRLIYFSYDVKMKEKGDIPEGYSVSREKKERFSLILESASTNQTSMYLCASLRNLDTEAFFGQGTRLTVV.